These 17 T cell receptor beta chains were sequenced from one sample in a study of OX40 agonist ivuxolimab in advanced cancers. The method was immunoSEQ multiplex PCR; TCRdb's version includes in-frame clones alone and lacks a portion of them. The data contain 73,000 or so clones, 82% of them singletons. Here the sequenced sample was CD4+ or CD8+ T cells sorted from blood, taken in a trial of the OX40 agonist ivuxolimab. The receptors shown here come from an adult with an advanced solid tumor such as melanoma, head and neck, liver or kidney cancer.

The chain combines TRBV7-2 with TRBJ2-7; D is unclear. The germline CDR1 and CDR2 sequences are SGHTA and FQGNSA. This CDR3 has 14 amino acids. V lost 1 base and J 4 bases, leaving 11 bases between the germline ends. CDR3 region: CASSLGPRGYEQYV. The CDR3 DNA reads TGTGCCAGCAGCTTAGGACCCCGTGGGTACGAGCAGTACGTC.

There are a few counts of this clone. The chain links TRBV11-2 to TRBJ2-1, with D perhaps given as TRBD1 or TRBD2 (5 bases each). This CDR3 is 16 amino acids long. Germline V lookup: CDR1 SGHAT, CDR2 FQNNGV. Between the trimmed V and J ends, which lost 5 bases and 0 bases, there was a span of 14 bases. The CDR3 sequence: CASSARDGSSYNEQFF. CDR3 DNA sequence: TGTGCCAGCAGCGCCCGGGACGGCAGCTCCTACAATGAGCAGTTCTTC.

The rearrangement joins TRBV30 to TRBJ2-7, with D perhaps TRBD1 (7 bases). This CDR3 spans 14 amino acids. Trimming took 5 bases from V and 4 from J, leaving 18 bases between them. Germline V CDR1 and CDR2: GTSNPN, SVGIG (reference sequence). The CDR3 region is CAWSRGQNFYEQYF. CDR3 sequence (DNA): TGTGCCTGGTCGCGGGGACAGAATTTTTACGAGCAGTACTTC.

The CDR3 sequence: CASSLSVGTDSNQPQHF. The CDR3 bases are TGTGCCAGCAGTTTGTCTGTAGGGACGGATAGCAATCAGCCCCAGCATTTT. V gene TRBV28 combines with J gene TRBJ1-5; the D gene is possibly TRBD1 (5 bases). The ends were cut back, 3 bases at V and 0 bases at J, with 15 bases in the middle. CDR3 length: 17 residues. In germline, CDR1 is MDHEN, CDR2 SYDVKM.

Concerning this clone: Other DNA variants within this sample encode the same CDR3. The CDR3 here is CASSLSSYEQYF. The CDR3 bases are TGTGCCAGCAGTTTATCTAGCTACGAGCAGTACTTC. This chain connects TRBV28 to TRBJ2-7; D uncertain. CDR3 length equals 12 residues. V shed 1 base and J shed 3 bases, with 4 bases lying between them. CDR1 and CDR2 (germline): MDHEN, SYDVKM.

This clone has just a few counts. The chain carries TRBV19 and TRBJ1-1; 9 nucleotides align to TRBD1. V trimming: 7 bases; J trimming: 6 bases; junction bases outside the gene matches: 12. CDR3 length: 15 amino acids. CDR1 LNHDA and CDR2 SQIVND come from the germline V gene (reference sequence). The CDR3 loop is CASTTGTGWKAEAFF. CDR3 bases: TGTGCCAGTACTACCGGGACAGGGTGGAAGGCTGAAGCTTTCTTT.

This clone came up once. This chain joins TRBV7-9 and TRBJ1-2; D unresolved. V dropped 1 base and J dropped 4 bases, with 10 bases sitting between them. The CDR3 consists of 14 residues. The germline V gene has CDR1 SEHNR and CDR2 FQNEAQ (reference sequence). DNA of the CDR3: TGTGCCAGCAGCTTAGTGCCGGGATCCTATGGCTACACCTTC. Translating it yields CASSLVPGSYGYTF.

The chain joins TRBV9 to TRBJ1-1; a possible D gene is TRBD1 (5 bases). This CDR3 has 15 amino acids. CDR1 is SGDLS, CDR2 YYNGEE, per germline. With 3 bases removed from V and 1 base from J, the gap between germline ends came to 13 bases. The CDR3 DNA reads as TGTGCCAGCAGCGGGGGGTCGTATCCGAACACTGAAGCTTTCTTT. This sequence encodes CASSGGSYPNTEAFF.

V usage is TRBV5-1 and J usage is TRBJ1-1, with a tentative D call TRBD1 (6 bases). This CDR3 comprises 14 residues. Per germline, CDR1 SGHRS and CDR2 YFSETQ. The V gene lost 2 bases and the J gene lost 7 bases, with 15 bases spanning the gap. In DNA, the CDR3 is TGCGCCAGCAGCTTTAACAGGGACCTCCGTGAAGCTTTCTTT. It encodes CASSFNRDLREAFF.

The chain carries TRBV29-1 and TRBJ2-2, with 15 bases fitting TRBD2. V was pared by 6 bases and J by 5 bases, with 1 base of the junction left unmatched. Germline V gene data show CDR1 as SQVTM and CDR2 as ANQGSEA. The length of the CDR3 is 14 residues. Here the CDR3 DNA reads TGCAGCGTCGGACTAGCGGGAGGGACCGGGGAGCTGTTTTTT. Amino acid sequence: CSVGLAGGTGELFF.

The CDR3 DNA follows: TGTGCCAGCAGCCCCGCGGGGACTAGGGGTTCACCCCTCCACTTT. Amino acids: CASSPAGTRGSPLHF. This chain joins TRBV7-2 and TRBJ1-6, with D perhaps TRBD1 (5 bases). Germline V gene lookup returns CDR1 SGHTA and CDR2 FQGNSA. The CDR3 runs 15 residues. V dropped 5 bases and J dropped 9 bases, with 17 bases sitting between them.

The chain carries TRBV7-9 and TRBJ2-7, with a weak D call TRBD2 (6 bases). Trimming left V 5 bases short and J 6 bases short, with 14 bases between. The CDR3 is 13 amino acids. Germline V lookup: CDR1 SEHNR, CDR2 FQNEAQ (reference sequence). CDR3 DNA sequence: TGTGCCAGCAGCCCGGACTATAAGGGCGAGCAGTACTTC. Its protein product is CASSPDYKGEQYF.

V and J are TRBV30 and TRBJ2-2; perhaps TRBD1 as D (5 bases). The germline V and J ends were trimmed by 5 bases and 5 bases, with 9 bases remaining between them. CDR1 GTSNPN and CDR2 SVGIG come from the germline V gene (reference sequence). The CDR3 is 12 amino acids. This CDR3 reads CAWHTGTGELFF. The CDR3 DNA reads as TGTGCCTGGCACACAGGAACCGGGGAGCTGTTTTTT.

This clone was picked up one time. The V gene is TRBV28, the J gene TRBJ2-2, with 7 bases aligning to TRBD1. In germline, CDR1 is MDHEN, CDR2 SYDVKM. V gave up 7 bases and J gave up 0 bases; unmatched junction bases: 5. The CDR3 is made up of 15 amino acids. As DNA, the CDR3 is TGTGCCAGCACTCTAGGGGGCTCGAACACCGGGGAGCTGTTTTTT. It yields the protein CASTLGGSNTGELFF.

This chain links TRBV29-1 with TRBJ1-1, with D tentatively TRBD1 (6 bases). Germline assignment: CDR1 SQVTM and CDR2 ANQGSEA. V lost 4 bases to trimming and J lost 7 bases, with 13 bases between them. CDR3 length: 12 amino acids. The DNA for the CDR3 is TGCAGCGTTGCCGGGTTAGGGGGTGAAGCTTTCTTT. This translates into CSVAGLGGEAFF.

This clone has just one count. CDR3 DNA: TGCGCCAGCAGCCCCGGGGGGCCGGGGGTTTACAATGAGCAGTTCTTC. As protein: CASSPGGPGVYNEQFF. The chain carries TRBV5-1 and TRBJ2-1, with D perhaps TRBD2 (7 bases). With 4 bases removed from V and 4 bases from J, the gap between germline ends came to 18 bases. The CDR3 consists of 16 residues. Germline V CDR1 and CDR2: SGHRS, YFSETQ.

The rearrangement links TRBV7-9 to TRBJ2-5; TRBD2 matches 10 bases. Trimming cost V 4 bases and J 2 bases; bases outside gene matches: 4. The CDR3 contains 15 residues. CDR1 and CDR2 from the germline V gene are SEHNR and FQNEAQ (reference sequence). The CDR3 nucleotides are TGTGCCAGCAGCTCTAGCGGGAGACGGCAAGAGACCCAGTACTTC. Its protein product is CASSSSGRRQETQYF.